The 18 T cell receptor beta chains below come from one sample, sequenced in a study of T cells in Graves' hyperthyroidism and ophthalmopathy. Researchers took RNA transcripts and amplified the TCR beta CDR3 regions from them. The HTBI primer set was used in a first-round RT-PCR of the TCR CDR3. TCRdb processed the multiplex PCR reads anew with MiXCR; each CDR3 protein has one entry. This sample has around 520,000 distinct CDR3 sequences, with approximately 15% found just once. Sequences were obtained from blood. The source of these receptors is a young woman with Graves' hyperthyroidism.

The chain employs TRBV12-3 or TRBV12-4 and TRBJ1-5; D remains ambiguous. The CDR3 sequence is 14 residues long. V was shortened by 5 bases and J by 6 bases, with 14 bases between the two germline ends. In DNA, the CDR3 is TGTGCCAGCAGTGCCGGGTCCCTTGCTCAGCCCCAGCATTTT. Translated, it gives CASSAGSLAQPQHF.

This clonotype was observed many times. V is TRBV6-1 and J is TRBJ2-1; 10 nucleotides agree with TRBD2. J lost 9 bases, V lost 7 bases, and 12 bases had no gene match. The CDR3 spans 15 residues. Per the germline V gene, CDR1 is MNHNS and CDR2 is SASEGT. The CDR3 reads CASTESAGGVGEQFF. In DNA, the CDR3 is TGTGCCAGCACGGAGTCAGCGGGAGGGGTCGGTGAGCAGTTCTTC.

This clonotype has at least ten counts. J is TRBJ2-5 and V is TRBV27; D might be TRBD1 (5 bases). Trimming stripped 0 bases from V and 2 bases from J, with 7 bases between. Germline V lookup: CDR1 MNHEY, CDR2 SMNVEV (reference sequence). The CDR3 spans 14 residues. For the CDR3, the DNA is TGTGCCAGCAGTTTATCCAACAGGCAAGAGACCCAGTACTTC. Its protein product is CASSLSNRQETQYF.

This clonotype was seen only a few times. The chain is built from TRBV20-1 and TRBJ1-4, with D tentatively TRBD1 (6 bases). Germline CDR1 reads DFQATT; CDR2 reads SNEGSKA (reference sequence). The V and J ends lost 3 bases and 7 bases respectively, with 18 bases between them. The CDR3 is made up of 15 amino acids. The CDR3 spells CSASIVGRGGEKLFF. For the CDR3, the DNA is TGCAGTGCTAGCATTGTGGGCAGGGGAGGTGAAAAACTGTTTTTT.

In its sample, this clonotype was seen a few times. A much larger clone sits a single nucleotide away, making a read error possible. This rearrangement joins TRBV19 to TRBJ1-2; no definite D call. The CDR3 extends over 12 amino acids. Germline V CDR1 and CDR2: LNHDA, SQIVND (reference sequence). In DNA, the CDR3 is TGTGCCAGTAGTCGGCAGAACTATGACTACACCTTC. It yields the protein CASSRQNYDYTF. Complete variable domain (other parts from reference TRBV19 and TRBJ1-2): DGGITQSPKYLFRKEGQNVTLSCEQNLNHDAMYWYRQDPGQGLRLIYYSQIVNDFQKGDIAEGYSVSREKKESFPLTVTSAQKNPTAFYLCASSRQNYDYTFGSGTRLTVV.

This clonotype was counted ten times or more. This chain's CDR3 is CASSRVPASTDTQYF. As DNA, the CDR3 is TGTGCCAGCAGCCGAGTCCCGGCCAGCACAGATACGCAGTATTTT. The rearrangement uses TRBV2 and TRBJ2-3, with unresolved D. Germline values: CDR1 SNHLY, CDR2 FYNNEI. The CDR3 runs 15 residues. V gave up 6 bases and J gave up 0 bases, with 13 bases separating them.

This clonotype was counted between two and nine times. This may arise from a read error, as a much more abundant clone is one base away. The chain recombines TRBV7-2 with TRBJ2-3, with 7 bases lining up with TRBD2. Germline CDR1 reads SGHTA; CDR2 reads FQGNSA. V gave up 6 bases and J gave up 5 bases; unmatched junction bases: 11. The CDR3 spans 15 residues. The CDR3 bases are TGTGCCAGCAGATCCCCGGGACTAACGAAAGATACGCAGTATTTT. Translation: CASRSPGLTKDTQYF.

The chain uses TRBV5-6 and TRBJ1-3; 8 nucleotides match TRBD1. The CDR3 runs to 14 residues. Germline CDR1 reads SGHDT; CDR2 reads YYEEEE. V was pared by 4 bases and J by 4 bases, with 4 bases of the junction left unmatched. The CDR3 region is CASSRGQGGNTIYF. CDR3 sequence (DNA): TGTGCCAGCAGCAGAGGACAGGGAGGAAACACCATATATTTT.

This clonotype was seen ten or more times. The rearrangement uses TRBV20-1 and TRBJ2-2; no reliable D call. Germline V gene sequence: CDR1 DFQATT, CDR2 SNEGSKA (reference sequence). The CDR3 is made up of 14 amino acids. The germline V and J ends were trimmed by 4 bases and 1 base, with 10 bases remaining between them. CDR3 nucleotide sequence: TGCAGTGCTACCGGGCAGCTGAACACCGGGGAGCTGTTTTTT. Protein sequence: CSATGQLNTGELFF.

This clonotype was seen many times. The chain uses TRBV29-1 and TRBJ2-5, with 10 bases that match TRBD1. V lost 7 bases, J lost 5 bases, and 4 bases stayed unmatched. The CDR3 has 12 amino acids. Germline lookup yields CDR1 SQVTM and CDR2 ANQGSEA. The CDR3: CSATGGEETQYF. The CDR3 nucleotides read TGCAGCGCGACAGGGGGCGAGGAGACCCAGTACTTC.

The V gene is TRBV7-9, the J gene TRBJ2-7; D remains unclear. From germline, CDR1 is SEHNR and CDR2 FQNEAQ (reference sequence). V lost 5 bases and J lost 5, with 16 bases in between. The CDR3 runs 14 residues. This CDR3 reads CASSLPGYANEQYV. The CDR3 coding sequence is TGTGCCAGCAGCCTACCGGGCTATGCGAACGAGCAGTACGTC.

This clonotype was seen a handful of times. The chain uses TRBV10-3 and TRBJ2-3, with unresolved D. V dropped 3 bases and J dropped 2 bases, with 9 bases sitting between them. This CDR3 spans 14 amino acids. Germline CDR1 ENHRY, CDR2 SYGVKD. The CDR3: CAISEGVHTDTQYF. The CDR3 DNA reads as TGTGCCATCAGTGAAGGAGTTCACACAGATACGCAGTATTTT.

This clonotype was observed at least ten times. The chain is built from TRBV20-1 and TRBJ2-7; D may be TRBD1 (5 bases). V lost 1 base and J lost 5, with 12 bases in between. The CDR3 is 13 residues long. Germline-derived CDR1 and CDR2 are DFQATT and SNEGSKA (reference sequence). The CDR3 sequence is CSARGAGWNEQYF. The CDR3 DNA sequence: TGCAGTGCTAGAGGGGCAGGGTGGAACGAGCAGTACTTC.

This clonotype showed up many times. The chain links TRBV7-2 to TRBJ2-2; D not certain. Looked up from germline, CDR1 is SGHTA and CDR2 is FQGNSA. The CDR3 sequence is 13 residues long. Trimming took off 3 bases at V and 4 bases at J, with 6 bases between the two ends. The CDR3 sequence: CASSFRVTGELFF. CDR3 bases: TGTGCCAGCAGCTTTCGGGTCACCGGGGAGCTGTTTTTT.

Concerning this clonotype: Just one base apart from a much larger clone, this may be a read error. The chain uses TRBV20-1 and TRBJ2-2; tentatively, D is TRBD2 (6 bases). This CDR3 region has 15 residues. CDR1 is DFQATT, CDR2 SNEGSKA, per germline (reference sequence). Between the trimmed V and J ends, which lost 6 bases and 0 bases, there was a span of 14 bases. Written as DNA, the CDR3 is TGCAGTGCCGCCCTCGGGGGATCGAACACCGGGGAGCTGTTTTTT. Protein product: CSAALGGSNTGELFF.

This clonotype was picked up many times. Written as DNA, the CDR3 is TGTGCCAGCATCCTACGGGGTGAAGCTTTCTTT. Its translation is CASILRGEAFF. The chain joins TRBV6-1 to TRBJ1-1; D is uncertain. CDR3 length: 11 residues. The germline V and J ends were trimmed by 7 bases and 7 bases, with 10 bases remaining between them. From germline, CDR1 is MNHNS and CDR2 SASEGT.

This clonotype came up many times. V gene TRBV10-2 combines with J gene TRBJ2-2; the D is unclear. CDR1 is WSHSY and CDR2 is SAAADI in the germline V gene. The V end lost 7 bases, the J end lost 1 base, and 16 bases lay between the germline ends. The length of the CDR3 is 16 residues. The CDR3 sequence is CASNRRVHLNTGELFF. The CDR3 bases are TGCGCCAGCAACAGACGGGTTCATCTGAACACCGGGGAGCTGTTTTTT.

The chain links TRBV11-2 to TRBJ1-2; 7 bases are a match to TRBD1. The V segment lost 5 bases and the J segment 4 bases; nucleotides outside the gene matches: 7. This CDR3 region has 14 residues. Germline-derived CDR1 and CDR2 are SGHAT and FQNNGV. The CDR3 sequence: CASSEGGRPYGYTF. The CDR3 DNA sequence: TGTGCCAGCAGCGAAGGGGGCAGGCCCTATGGCTACACCTTC. The full variable domain, in which reference TRBV11-2 and TRBJ1-2 provide the parts outside the CDR3, is EAGVAQSPRYKIIEKRQSVAFWCNPISGHATLYWYQQILGQGPKLLIQFQNNGVVDDSQLPKDRFSAERLKGVDSTLKIQPAKLEDSAVYLCASSEGGRPYGYTFGSGTRLTVV.